This passage covers 2 T cell receptor beta chains from one sample sequenced in a study of OX40 agonist ivuxolimab in advanced cancers. Receptors were amplified or captured by the immunoSEQ multiplex PCR assay. TCRdb provides this immuneACCESS table in a form limited to in-frame rearrangements. Some clones are lacking; in checked studies, under half of them reflect an unresolved V gene, and why the rest are absent is not known. This sample lists roughly 70,000 clones; 86% were detected once. The biggest ten clones account for about 8.2% of the sample. Sequences were derived from CD4+ or CD8+ T cells sorted from blood, sampled in a trial of the OX40 agonist ivuxolimab. All receptors derive from an adult with an advanced solid tumor such as melanoma, head and neck, liver or kidney cancer.

The V and J genes are TRBV27 and TRBJ1-5, with TRBD1 identical over 7 bases. CDR1 MNHEY and CDR2 SMNVEV come from the germline V gene (reference sequence). The length of the CDR3 is 15 residues. After removal of 0 bases from V and 6 bases from J, the junction contained 5 bases not matched to a gene. The CDR3 nucleotides read TGTGCCAGCAGTTTATCGAAGGGGGCTGGTCAGCCCCAGCATTTT. This translates into CASSLSKGAGQPQHF.

V and J are TRBV5-4 and TRBJ1-1, with D uncertain. V gave up 5 bases and J gave up 2 bases, with 13 bases separating them. Germline-derived CDR1 and CDR2 are SGHNT and YYREEE (reference sequence). There are 14 residues in the CDR3. The CDR3 reads CASRLSGLNTEAFF. CDR3 nucleotide sequence: TGTGCCAGCAGACTGAGTGGTTTAAACACTGAAGCTTTCTTT. The full variable domain, its missing parts supplied by reference TRBV5-4 and TRBJ1-1, is ETGVTQSPTHLIKTRGQQVTLRCSSQSGHNTVSWYQQALGQGPQFIFQYYREEENGRGNFPPRFSGLQFPNYSSELNVNALELDDSALYLCASRLSGLNTEAFFGQGTRLTVV.